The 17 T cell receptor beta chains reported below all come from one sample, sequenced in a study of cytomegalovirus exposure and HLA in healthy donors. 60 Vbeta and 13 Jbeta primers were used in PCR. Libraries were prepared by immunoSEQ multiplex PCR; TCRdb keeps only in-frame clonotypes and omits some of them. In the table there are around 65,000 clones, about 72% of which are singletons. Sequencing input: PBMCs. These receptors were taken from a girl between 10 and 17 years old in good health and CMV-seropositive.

Here the CDR3 reads CASSYGNSWGDEQFF. Written as DNA, the CDR3 is TGTGCCAGCAGTTACGGGAACAGCTGGGGCGATGAGCAGTTCTTC. J is TRBJ2-1 and V is TRBV6-6; TRBD1 might be the D (5 bases). Germline CDR1 MNHNY, CDR2 SVGAGI (reference sequence). This CDR3 is built from 15 residues. V shed 2 bases and J shed 8 bases, with 16 bases lying between them.

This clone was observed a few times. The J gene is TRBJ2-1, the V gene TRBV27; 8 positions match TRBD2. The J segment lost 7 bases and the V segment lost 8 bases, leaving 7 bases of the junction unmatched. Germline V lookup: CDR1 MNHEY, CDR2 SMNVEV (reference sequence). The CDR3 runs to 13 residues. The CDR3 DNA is TGTGCCAGCGGGAGCGGGAGTAGAAATGAGCAGTTCTTC. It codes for CASGSGSRNEQFF.

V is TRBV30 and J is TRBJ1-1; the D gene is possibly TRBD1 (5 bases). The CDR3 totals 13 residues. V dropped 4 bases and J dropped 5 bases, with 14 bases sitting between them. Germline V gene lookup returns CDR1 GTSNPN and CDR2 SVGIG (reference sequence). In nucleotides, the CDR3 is TGTGCCTGGACCCAGGGTCGGCGTACTGAAGCTTTCTTT. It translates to CAWTQGRRTEAFF. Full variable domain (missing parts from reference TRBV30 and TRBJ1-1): SQTIHQWPATLVQPVGSPLSLECTVEGTSNPNLYWYRQAAGRGLQLLFYSVGIGQISSEVPQNLSASRPQDRQFILSSKKLLLSDSGFYLCAWTQGRRTEAFFGQGTRLTVV.

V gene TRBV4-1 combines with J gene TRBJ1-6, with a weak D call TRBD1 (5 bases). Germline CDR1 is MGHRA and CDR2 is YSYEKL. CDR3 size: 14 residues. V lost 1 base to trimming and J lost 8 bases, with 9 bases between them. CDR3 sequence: CASSQGQWDSPLHF. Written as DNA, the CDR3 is TGCGCCAGCAGCCAAGGACAGTGGGATTCACCCCTCCACTTT.

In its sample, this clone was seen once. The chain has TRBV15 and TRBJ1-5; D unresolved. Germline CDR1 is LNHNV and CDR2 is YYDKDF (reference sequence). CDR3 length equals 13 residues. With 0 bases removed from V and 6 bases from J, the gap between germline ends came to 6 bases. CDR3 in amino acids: CATSRDRGQPQHF. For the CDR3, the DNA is TGTGCCACCAGCAGAGATCGGGGTCAGCCCCAGCATTTT.

CDR3 in DNA: TGTGCCTGGATTCGTTTAGACAGCTATGGCTACACCTTC. Protein sequence: CAWIRLDSYGYTF. The chain joins TRBV30 to TRBJ1-2, with a possible D match to TRBD1 (5 bases). The germline gives CDR1 GTSNPN, CDR2 SVGIG (reference sequence). V lost 4 bases to trimming and J lost 4 bases, with 13 bases between them. This CDR3 has 13 amino acids.

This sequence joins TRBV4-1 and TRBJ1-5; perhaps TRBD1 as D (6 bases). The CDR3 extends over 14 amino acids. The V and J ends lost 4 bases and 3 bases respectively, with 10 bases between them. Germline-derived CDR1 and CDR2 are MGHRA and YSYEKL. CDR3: CASSRQVFNQPQHF. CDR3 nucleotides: TGCGCCAGCAGCCGACAGGTTTTCAATCAGCCCCAGCATTTT.

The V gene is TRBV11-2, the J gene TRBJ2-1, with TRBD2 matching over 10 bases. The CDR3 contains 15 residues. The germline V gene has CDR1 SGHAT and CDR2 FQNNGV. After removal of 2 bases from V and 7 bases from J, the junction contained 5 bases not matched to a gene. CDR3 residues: CASSLLAGAGNEQFF. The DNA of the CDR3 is TGTGCCAGCAGCTTACTAGCGGGGGCGGGGAATGAGCAGTTCTTC.

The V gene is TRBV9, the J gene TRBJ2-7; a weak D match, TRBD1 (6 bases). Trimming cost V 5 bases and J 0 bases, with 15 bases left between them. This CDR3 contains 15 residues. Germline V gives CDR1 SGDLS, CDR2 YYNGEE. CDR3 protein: CASSPTGLASYEQYF. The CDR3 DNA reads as TGTGCCAGCAGTCCTACAGGGTTGGCCTCCTACGAGCAGTACTTC. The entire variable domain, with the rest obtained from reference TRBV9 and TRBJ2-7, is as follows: DSGVTQTPKHLITATGQRVTLRCSPRSGDLSVYWYQQSLDQGLQFLIQYYNGEERAKGNILERFSAQQFPDLHSELNLSSLELGDSALYFCASSPTGLASYEQYFGPGTRLTVT.

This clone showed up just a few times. The CDR3 loop reads CATSNPGQVVKGYTF. The CDR3 DNA follows: TGCGCCACTTCGAACCCGGGACAGGTCGTGAAAGGCTACACCTTC. This sequence joins TRBV4-1 and TRBJ1-2; 8 bases match TRBD1. The CDR3 covers 15 residues. The germline V gene encodes CDR1 MGHRA and CDR2 YSYEKL. V dropped 10 bases and J dropped 8; count of bases not matched to a gene: 18.

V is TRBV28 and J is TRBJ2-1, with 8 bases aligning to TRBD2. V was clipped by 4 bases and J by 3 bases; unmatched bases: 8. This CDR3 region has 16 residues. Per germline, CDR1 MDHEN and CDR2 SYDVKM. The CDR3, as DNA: TGTGCCAGCAGTTCTCCTAGACTAGCGAGCTACAATGAGCAGTTCTTC. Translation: CASSSPRLASYNEQFF.

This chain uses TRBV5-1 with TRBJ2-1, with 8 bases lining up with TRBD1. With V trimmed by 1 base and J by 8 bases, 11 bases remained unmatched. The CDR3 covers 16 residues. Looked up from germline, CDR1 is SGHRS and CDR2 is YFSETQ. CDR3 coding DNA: TGCGCCAGCAGCTTGAGGACTGGACAGGGCCCGGATGAGCAGTTCTTC. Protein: CASSLRTGQGPDEQFF.

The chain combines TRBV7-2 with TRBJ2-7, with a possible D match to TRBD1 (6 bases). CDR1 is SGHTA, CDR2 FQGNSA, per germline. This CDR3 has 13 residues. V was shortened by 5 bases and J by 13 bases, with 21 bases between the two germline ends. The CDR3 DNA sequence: TGTGCCAGCAGCCAAACAGGGCGGGCAGGGTCCTACTTC. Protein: CASSQTGRAGSYF.

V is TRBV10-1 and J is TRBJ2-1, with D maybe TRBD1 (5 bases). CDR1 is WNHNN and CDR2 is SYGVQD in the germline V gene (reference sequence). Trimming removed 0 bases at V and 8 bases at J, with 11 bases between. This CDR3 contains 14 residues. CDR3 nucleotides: TGCGCCAGCAGTGAGTCTGGACACGTCGATGAGCAGTTCTTC. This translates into CASSESGHVDEQFF.

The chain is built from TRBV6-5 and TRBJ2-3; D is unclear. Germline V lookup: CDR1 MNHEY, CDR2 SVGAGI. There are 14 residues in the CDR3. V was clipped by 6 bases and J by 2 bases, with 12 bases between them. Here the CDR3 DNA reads TGTGCCAGCAGCCCAACTACTGTCACAGATACGCAGTATTTT. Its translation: CASSPTTVTDTQYF.

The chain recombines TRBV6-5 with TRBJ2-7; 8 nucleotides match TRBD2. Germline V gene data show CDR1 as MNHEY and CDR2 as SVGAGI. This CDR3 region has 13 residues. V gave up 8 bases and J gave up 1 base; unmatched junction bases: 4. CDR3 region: CASSGGPSYEQYF. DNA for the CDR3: TGTGCCAGCTCGGGGGGGCCATCCTACGAGCAGTACTTC.

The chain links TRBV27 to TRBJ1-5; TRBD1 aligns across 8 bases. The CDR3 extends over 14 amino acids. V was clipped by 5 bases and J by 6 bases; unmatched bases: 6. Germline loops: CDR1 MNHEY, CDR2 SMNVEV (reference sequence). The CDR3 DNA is TGTGCCAGCAGTCCATACAGGGGGAGTCAGCCCCAGCATTTT. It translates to CASSPYRGSQPQHF.